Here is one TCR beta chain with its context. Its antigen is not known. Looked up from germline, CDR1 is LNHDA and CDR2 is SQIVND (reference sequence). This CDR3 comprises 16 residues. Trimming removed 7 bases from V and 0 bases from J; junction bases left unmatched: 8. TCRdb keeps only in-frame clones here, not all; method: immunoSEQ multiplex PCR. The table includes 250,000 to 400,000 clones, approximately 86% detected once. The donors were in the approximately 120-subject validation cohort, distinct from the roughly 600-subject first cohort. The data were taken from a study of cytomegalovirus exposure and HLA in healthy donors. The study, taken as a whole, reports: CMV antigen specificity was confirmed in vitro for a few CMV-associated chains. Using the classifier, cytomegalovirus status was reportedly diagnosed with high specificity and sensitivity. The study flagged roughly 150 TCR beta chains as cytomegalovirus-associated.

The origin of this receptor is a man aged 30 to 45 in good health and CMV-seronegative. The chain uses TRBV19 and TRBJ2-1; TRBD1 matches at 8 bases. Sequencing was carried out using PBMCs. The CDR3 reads CASTKIGQGSYNEQFF. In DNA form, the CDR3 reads TGTGCCAGTACCAAAATCGGACAGGGCTCCTACAATGAGCAGTTCTTC. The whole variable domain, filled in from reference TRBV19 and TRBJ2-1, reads DGGITQSPKYLFRKEGQNVTLSCEQNLNHDAMYWYRQDPGQGLRLIYYSQIVNDFQKGDIAEGYSVSREKKESFPLTVTSAQKNPTAFYLCASTKIGQGSYNEQFFGPGTRLTVL.